A selection of T cell receptor beta chains follows, all from one sample in a study of PD-1 and CTLA-4 blockade in melanoma. Method: immunoSEQ multiplex PCR; TCRdb's copy keeps in-frame clones and lacks some. The table lists 20,000 to 25,000 clones, more than 70% of them singletons, with almost 8% in the top ten. Source: CD8+ T cells from peripheral blood, taken before anti-PD-1 treatment. The receptor source for this set is a human donor with melanoma. Both conserved end residues are part of each CDR3. A D gene is named only where the DNA matches it firmly. Some rows have no size entry. The others give once, few or many, or a class for an expanded clone.

len: 15
d_gene: TRBD1
v_gene: TRBV18
j_gene: TRBJ1-2
abundance: once
CDR3nt: TGTGCCAGCTCACCGGAAGCGGGACAGGTTGACGGCTACACCTTC
CDR3aa: CASSPEAGQVDGYTF

len: 13
d_gene: .
v_gene: TRBV30
j_gene: TRBJ1-5
abundance: .
CDR3nt: TGTGCCTGGAGCGAGACAGGTACTAGGCCCCAGCATTTT
CDR3aa: CAWSETGTRPQHF

len: 15
d_gene: .
v_gene: TRBV6-5
j_gene: TRBJ2-3
abundance: .
CDR3nt: TGTGCCAGCAGTTACCAGAACGGCGGCACAGATACGCAGTATTTT
CDR3aa: CASSYQNGGTDTQYF

len: 13
d_gene: .
v_gene: TRBV27
j_gene: TRBJ2-7
abundance: .
CDR3nt: TGTGCCAGCAGTTTATCGCAGGGGAGGGAGCAGTACTTC
CDR3aa: CASSLSQGREQYF

len: 13
d_gene: .
v_gene: TRBV3-1/TRBV3-2
j_gene: TRBJ1-3
abundance: .
CDR3nt: TGTGCCAGCAGCCAAGTATGGGGAAACACCATATATTTT
CDR3aa: CASSQVWGNTIYF

len: 11
d_gene: .
v_gene: TRBV5-1
j_gene: TRBJ1-1
abundance: .
CDR3nt: TGCGCCAGCAGCGTGGGGGTCGGGGCTTTCTTT
CDR3aa: CASSVGVGAFF

len: 15
d_gene: .
v_gene: TRBV11-3
j_gene: TRBJ2-1
abundance: .
CDR3nt: TGTGCCAGCAGCTTAAAACAGGGTGGCCAGGCGGAGCAGTTCTTC
CDR3aa: CASSLKQGGQAEQFF

len: 15
d_gene: .
v_gene: TRBV4-1
j_gene: TRBJ1-5
abundance: .
CDR3nt: TGCGCCAGCAGCCAAGATATGGCAGAAAATCAGCCCCAGCATTTT
CDR3aa: CASSQDMAENQPQHF

len: 15
d_gene: TRBD1
v_gene: TRBV7-2
j_gene: TRBJ2-1
abundance: .
CDR3nt: TGTGCCAGCAGCCCCGGGACAGGGAACTACAATGAGCAGTTCTTC
CDR3aa: CASSPGTGNYNEQFF

len: 13
d_gene: TRBD1
v_gene: TRBV27
j_gene: TRBJ1-2
abundance: .
CDR3nt: TGTGCCAGCAGTTCTCCAGGGGGAAATGGCTACACCTTC
CDR3aa: CASSSPGGNGYTF

len: 15
d_gene: TRBD1
v_gene: TRBV5-1
j_gene: TRBJ2-7
abundance: .
CDR3nt: TGCGCCAGCAGCTTGAGACAGGGGGCTGTGAGCGAGCAGTACTTC
CDR3aa: CASSLRQGAVSEQYF

len: 12
d_gene: .
v_gene: TRBV7-9
j_gene: TRBJ2-3
abundance: few
CDR3nt: TGTGCCAGCAGCTTAGCGGAAGATACGCAGTATTTT
CDR3aa: CASSLAEDTQYF

len: 17
d_gene: .
v_gene: TRBV19
j_gene: TRBJ1-4
abundance: .
CDR3nt: TGTGCCAGTAGTACCCAGGGCTTACTGAATCCTAATGAAAAACTGTTTTTT
CDR3aa: CASSTQGLLNPNEKLFF

len: 14
d_gene: TRBD1
v_gene: TRBV7-9
j_gene: TRBJ2-7
abundance: .
CDR3nt: TGTGCCAGCAGCCCAACAGGGGATTCGCCCGAGCAGTACTTC
CDR3aa: CASSPTGDSPEQYF

len: 10
d_gene: .
v_gene: TRBV6-5
j_gene: TRBJ1-1
abundance: .
CDR3nt: TGTGCCACCTTGGGAACTGAAGCTTTCTTT
CDR3aa: CATLGTEAFF

len: 15
d_gene: TRBD1
v_gene: TRBV5-1
j_gene: TRBJ1-1
abundance: .
CDR3nt: TGCGCCAGCAGCGGACCGGGACAGGGGAACACTGAAGCTTTCTTT
CDR3aa: CASSGPGQGNTEAFF

len: 17
d_gene: TRBD1
v_gene: TRBV28
j_gene: TRBJ1-1
abundance: .
CDR3nt: TGTGCCAGCAGCTCCCGGACAGGGCCCCCTTGGGACACTGAAGCTTTCTTT
CDR3aa: CASSSRTGPPWDTEAFF

len: 15
d_gene: .
v_gene: TRBV5-6
j_gene: TRBJ1-6
abundance: large
CDR3nt: TGTGCCAGCAGCTTGGCCGGGACGTCTAATTCACCCCTCCACTTT
CDR3aa: CASSLAGTSNSPLHF

len: 14
d_gene: .
v_gene: TRBV4-3
j_gene: TRBJ1-2
abundance: .
CDR3nt: TGCGCCAGCAGCCAAGATGGGGGCGCCTATGGCTACACCTTC
CDR3aa: CASSQDGGAYGYTF

len: 16
d_gene: .
v_gene: TRBV3-1/TRBV3-2
j_gene: TRBJ2-2
abundance: .
CDR3nt: TGTGCCAGCAGCCGAATGCTTGGCGCGAACACCGGGGAGCTGTTTTTT
CDR3aa: CASSRMLGANTGELFF

len: 14
d_gene: .
v_gene: TRBV5-4
j_gene: TRBJ2-5
abundance: .
CDR3nt: TGTGCCAGCAGCTTGGGAGGGGTACAAGAGACCCAGTACTTC
CDR3aa: CASSLGGVQETQYF

len: 16
d_gene: TRBD1
v_gene: TRBV27
j_gene: TRBJ1-1
abundance: .
CDR3nt: TGTGCCAGCAGGGGTCCGGGACAGGGGGCTTCTACCGAAGCTTTCTTT
CDR3aa: CASRGPGQGASTEAFF

len: 15
d_gene: .
v_gene: TRBV5-4
j_gene: TRBJ1-2
abundance: .
CDR3nt: TGTGCCAGCAGCTGGCAAGGGGAACTCCTCTATGGCTACACCTTC
CDR3aa: CASSWQGELLYGYTF

len: 13
d_gene: .
v_gene: TRBV2
j_gene: TRBJ2-4
abundance: .
CDR3nt: TGTGCCAGCAGTGAGGGTAGGGTGGGCATTCAGTACTTC
CDR3aa: CASSEGRVGIQYF

len: 15
d_gene: .
v_gene: TRBV27
j_gene: TRBJ2-3
abundance: .
CDR3nt: TGTGCCAGCAGTCCCGAGGGGGGCCGCACAGATACGCAGTATTTT
CDR3aa: CASSPEGGRTDTQYF

len: 14
d_gene: TRBD1
v_gene: TRBV19
j_gene: TRBJ1-2
abundance: .
CDR3nt: TGTGCCAGTAGTGAGGACAGGGACTTCTATGGCTACACCTTC
CDR3aa: CASSEDRDFYGYTF

len: 14
d_gene: .
v_gene: TRBV9
j_gene: TRBJ1-6
abundance: .
CDR3nt: TGTGCCAGCAGCGTTGGAGGGGATAATTCACCCCTCCACTTT
CDR3aa: CASSVGGDNSPLHF

len: 14
d_gene: .
v_gene: TRBV5-6
j_gene: TRBJ2-7
abundance: .
CDR3nt: TGTGCCAGCAGCTTCGCGACGGCAAGCTACGAGCAGTACTTC
CDR3aa: CASSFATASYEQYF

len: 18
d_gene: TRBD2
v_gene: TRBV4-2
j_gene: TRBJ2-3
abundance: .
CDR3nt: TGTGCCAGCAGCCAAGCTCTAGCGGGGGGCCCTAGCACAGATACGCAGTATTTT
CDR3aa: CASSQALAGGPSTDTQYF

len: 13
d_gene: .
v_gene: TRBV9
j_gene: TRBJ2-1
abundance: once
CDR3nt: TGTGCCAGCAGCCCCAGAACCGACAATGAGCAGTTCTTC
CDR3aa: CASSPRTDNEQFF

len: 14
d_gene: .
v_gene: TRBV10-3
j_gene: TRBJ1-1
abundance: .
CDR3nt: TGTGCCATCAGCGCATTGGACAGGAACACTGAAGCTTTCTTT
CDR3aa: CAISALDRNTEAFF

len: 15
d_gene: .
v_gene: TRBV19
j_gene: TRBJ2-7
abundance: .
CDR3nt: TGTGCCAGTAGTATAGGACATGAAGGCGCCTACGAGCAGTACTTC
CDR3aa: CASSIGHEGAYEQYF

len: 15
d_gene: .
v_gene: TRBV5-1
j_gene: TRBJ1-1
abundance: .
CDR3nt: TGCGCCAGCAGCTGGGAGTTGATTGGGAACACTGAAGCTTTCTTT
CDR3aa: CASSWELIGNTEAFF

len: 13
d_gene: TRBD2
v_gene: TRBV7-9
j_gene: TRBJ2-7
abundance: .
CDR3nt: TGTGCCAGCAGCCGACGGGGGGATCACGAGCAGTACTTC
CDR3aa: CASSRRGDHEQYF

len: 14
d_gene: TRBD1
v_gene: TRBV2
j_gene: TRBJ2-3
abundance: once
CDR3nt: TGTGCCAGCGGGACAGGGGAGAGCACAGATACGCAGTATTTT
CDR3aa: CASGTGESTDTQYF

len: 15
d_gene: TRBD1
v_gene: TRBV7-9
j_gene: TRBJ2-2
abundance: .
CDR3nt: TGTGCCAGCAGCCAAAGGGACAGGGACACCGGGGAGCTGTTTTTT
CDR3aa: CASSQRDRDTGELFF

len: 14
d_gene: TRBD1
v_gene: TRBV7-9
j_gene: TRBJ1-5
abundance: .
CDR3nt: TGTGCCAGCAGTTTGGGACAGGGTGATCAGCCCCAGCATTTT
CDR3aa: CASSLGQGDQPQHF

len: 13
d_gene: TRBD1
v_gene: TRBV9
j_gene: TRBJ1-3
abundance: .
CDR3nt: TGTGCCAGCAGCGGACAGGGCGGAAACACCATATATTTT
CDR3aa: CASSGQGGNTIYF

len: 14
d_gene: .
v_gene: TRBV20-1
j_gene: TRBJ1-6
abundance: once
CDR3nt: TGCAGTGCTAGTTCCGGGGATGAATATTCACCCCTCCACTTT
CDR3aa: CSASSGDEYSPLHF

len: 14
d_gene: .
v_gene: TRBV6-5
j_gene: TRBJ2-2
abundance: .
CDR3nt: TGTGCCAGCAGCCCCGGGCAGAACACCGGGGAGCTGTTTTTT
CDR3aa: CASSPGQNTGELFF

len: 13
d_gene: TRBD1
v_gene: TRBV10-3
j_gene: TRBJ1-6
abundance: .
CDR3nt: TGTGCCACACAGGGACAGTCTAATTCACCCCTCCACTTT
CDR3aa: CATQGQSNSPLHF

len: 13
d_gene: .
v_gene: TRBV6-5
j_gene: TRBJ2-2
abundance: .
CDR3nt: TGTGCCAGCAGTCTCGGGATGACCGGGGAGCTGTTTTTT
CDR3aa: CASSLGMTGELFF

len: 11
d_gene: .
v_gene: TRBV24-1
j_gene: TRBJ1-4
abundance: .
CDR3nt: TGTGCCACCGGTTATAATGAAAAACTGTTTTTT
CDR3aa: CATGYNEKLFF

len: 16
d_gene: TRBD1
v_gene: TRBV28
j_gene: TRBJ1-5
abundance: .
CDR3nt: TGTGCCAGCAGTTTATCACAGGGGGATTTCAATCAGCCCCAGCATTTT
CDR3aa: CASSLSQGDFNQPQHF